The 29 T cell receptor beta chains reported below all come from one sample, sequenced in a study of cytomegalovirus exposure and HLA in healthy donors. Primers: 60 Vbeta forward and 13 Jbeta reverse. Only in-frame clones appear in the TCRdb table, and some are missing; sequencing was by immunoSEQ multiplex PCR. The profile shows 120,000 or so clones, roughly 10% of them singletons. The specimen sequenced was PBMCs. The receptor set was obtained from a young woman in good health and CMV-seropositive.

The chain uses TRBV6-5 and TRBJ1-5; D is uncertain. V was shortened by 2 bases and J by 7 bases, with 15 bases between the two germline ends. Germline assignment: CDR1 MNHEY and CDR2 SVGAGI. This CDR3 spans 15 amino acids. CDR3 loop: CASSYGGEGNQPQHF. In nucleotides, the CDR3 is TGTGCCAGCAGTTACGGCGGTGAGGGTAACCAGCCCCAGCATTTT.

J is TRBJ1-1 and V is TRBV30; the match to TRBD1 covers 7 bases. CDR3 length: 14 amino acids. J was trimmed by 1 base and V by 4 bases; bases with no gene match: 6. Germline assignment: CDR1 GTSNPN and CDR2 SVGIG (reference sequence). CDR3 sequence reads: CAWKFRDRNTEAFF. The CDR3 region has the DNA TGTGCCTGGAAGTTTCGGGACAGGAACACTGAAGCTTTCTTT.

This clone was detected only a few times. The V call is TRBV5-1, the J call TRBJ2-3, with 11 nucleotides matching TRBD2. CDR1 and CDR2 from the germline V gene are SGHRS and YFSETQ. V lost 2 bases to trimming and J lost 2 bases; unmatched junction nucleotides: 7. This CDR3 region has 17 residues. The CDR3 sequence is CASSLGLAGGLTDTQYF. DNA of the CDR3: TGCGCCAGCAGCTTAGGGCTAGCGGGGGGCCTCACAGATACGCAGTATTTT.

This chain links TRBV6-1 with TRBJ2-5; a weak D match, TRBD2 (6 bases). The CDR3 is 15 residues long. The germline CDR1 and CDR2 sequences are MNHNS and SASEGT. Trimming removed 1 base at V and 5 bases at J, with 14 bases between. The CDR3: CASSEVPGGRETQYF. As DNA, the CDR3 is TGTGCCAGCAGTGAAGTCCCAGGTGGGAGGGAGACCCAGTACTTC.

For the CDR3, the DNA is TGTGCCAGCAGCGTAGGATCTAGCGGTAAGGTGGATACGCAGTATTTT. It encodes CASSVGSSGKVDTQYF. The chain recombines TRBV9 with TRBJ2-3; 7 bases are a match to TRBD2. V was pared by 0 bases and J by 6 bases, with 10 bases of the junction left unmatched. Per the germline V gene, CDR1 is SGDLS and CDR2 is YYNGEE. This CDR3 is 16 amino acids long.

The CDR3 here is CASSLEVAAQETQYF. The CDR3 region has the DNA TGTGCCAGCAGCTTAGAAGTAGCGGCCCAAGAGACCCAGTACTTC. V and J are TRBV7-6 and TRBJ2-5, with D possibly being TRBD2 (6 bases). The CDR3 runs to 15 residues. Germline loops: CDR1 SGHVS, CDR2 FNYEAQ. The ends were cut back, 1 base at V and 1 base at J, with 10 bases in the middle.

This clone was observed a handful of times. The rearrangement uses TRBV27 and TRBJ1-4; D not resolved. The V end was cut by 3 bases, the J end by 0 bases, with 8 bases between. The V gene's germline CDR1 is MNHEY and CDR2 SMNVEV (reference sequence). The CDR3 totals 15 residues. The CDR3 protein is CASSFADSTNEKLFF. The CDR3 DNA reads TGTGCCAGCAGTTTTGCGGACTCAACTAATGAAAAACTGTTTTTT.

The count of this clone is one. V is TRBV7-2 and J is TRBJ2-7; tentatively, D is TRBD2 (7 bases). Trimming cost V 2 bases and J 6 bases, with 17 bases left between them. Germline V gene lookup returns CDR1 SGHTA and CDR2 FQGNSA. This CDR3 spans 15 amino acids. The CDR3 nucleotides are TGTGCCAGCAGCTTAAGTGGAGGGGGAGGGGCCGAGCAGTACTTC. Protein product: CASSLSGGGGAEQYF.

The V gene is TRBV4-1, the J gene TRBJ2-7, with TRBD1 matching over 8 bases. Trimming took 1 base from V and 0 from J; bases not matched to a gene: 2. The CDR3 consists of 15 residues. Germline CDR1 reads MGHRA; CDR2 reads YSYEKL. The CDR3: CASSQATGGSYEQYF. The CDR3 coding sequence is TGCGCCAGCAGCCAAGCAACAGGGGGCTCCTACGAGCAGTACTTC.

The rearrangement joins TRBV9 to TRBJ1-1, with 9 bases aligning to TRBD1. Germline V gene data show CDR1 as SGDLS and CDR2 as YYNGEE. This CDR3 has 17 amino acids. Trimming removed 4 bases from V and 0 bases from J; junction bases left unmatched: 10. CDR3 sequence (DNA): TGTGCCAGCAGCACCCTGGGGACAGGGAAGTTGAACACTGAAGCTTTCTTT. Protein: CASSTLGTGKLNTEAFF.

The J gene is TRBJ2-2, the V gene TRBV18; D ambiguous. Trimming took 3 bases from V and 5 from J, leaving 4 bases between them. The length of the CDR3 is 12 residues. Germline values: CDR1 KGHSH, CDR2 LQKENI. CDR3 loop: CASSPRTGELFF. The CDR3 nucleotides read TGTGCCAGCTCACCGCGGACCGGGGAGCTGTTTTTT.

The chain joins TRBV11-2 to TRBJ2-7; 9 nucleotides line up with TRBD2. Germline V gene lookup returns CDR1 SGHAT and CDR2 FQNNGV. This CDR3 is 14 amino acids long. V lost 7 bases and J lost 3; bases outside the gene matches: 7. The CDR3 nucleotides read TGTGCCAGCACCCCCGGACTAGCGAGCTACGAGCAGTACTTC. Translated: CASTPGLASYEQYF.

This chain connects TRBV28 to TRBJ2-3; weak D call: TRBD1 (6 bases). Germline V lookup: CDR1 MDHEN, CDR2 SYDVKM. Trimming removed 4 bases from V and 6 bases from J, with 26 bases in between. This CDR3 contains 18 residues. The CDR3 region has the DNA TGTGCCAGCAGTTCCCTTAAATTCATTAGACAGGTCGTGGATACGCAGTATTTT. Translation: CASSSLKFIRQVVDTQYF.

This clone was seen a handful of times. The chain is built from TRBV27 and TRBJ2-5; perhaps TRBD1 as D (6 bases). The CDR3 length is 14 residues. V was shortened by 5 bases and J by 4 bases, with 14 bases between the two germline ends. Germline assignment: CDR1 MNHEY and CDR2 SMNVEV (reference sequence). CDR3 region: CASSLAMGAETQYF. CDR3 sequence (DNA): TGTGCCAGCAGTCTGGCCATGGGGGCAGAGACCCAGTACTTC.

In this sample, this clone turned up a few times. J is TRBJ1-1 and V is TRBV2; 9 bases are shared with TRBD1. V dropped 8 bases and J dropped 0; count of bases not matched to a gene: 7. The CDR3 runs 15 residues. Germline assignment: CDR1 SNHLY and CDR2 FYNNEI. The CDR3 here is CASWTGVHLNTEAFF. In DNA form, the CDR3 reads TGTGCCAGCTGGACAGGGGTCCATCTGAACACTGAAGCTTTCTTT.

The sample holds a few counts of this clone. The chain carries TRBV6-1 and TRBJ2-5; D may be TRBD2 (6 bases). V was pared by 7 bases and J by 4 bases, with 16 bases between. The CDR3 is made up of 14 amino acids. Germline V gives CDR1 MNHNS, CDR2 SASEGT. The CDR3 DNA reads as TGTGCCAGCACCGGGGGTAATGGGCGAGAGACCCAGTACTTC. Translated: CASTGGNGRETQYF.

As for this clone: Mismatch with germline at one junction end may stem from a read error. V is TRBV5-4 and J is TRBJ2-1; 8 positions match TRBD1. The CDR3 runs 15 residues. Germline V gene sequence: CDR1 SGHNT, CDR2 YYREEE (reference sequence). The chain's CDR3 is CAGSWMTGATEEQFF. The CDR3 DNA reads as TGTGCCGGCAGCTGGATGACAGGGGCCACAGAGGAGCAGTTCTTC.

This clone showed up just a few times. The V gene is TRBV5-1, the J gene TRBJ2-7; 7 positions match TRBD1. CDR3 length equals 14 residues. Germline V lookup: CDR1 SGHRS, CDR2 YFSETQ. V gave up 1 base and J gave up 3 bases; unmatched junction bases: 4. CDR3 region: CASSLRDSLYEQYF. The CDR3 DNA follows: TGCGCCAGCAGCTTGAGGGACAGTCTCTACGAGCAGTACTTC.

This chain links TRBV28 with TRBJ1-3, with D tentatively TRBD1 (5 bases). Germline CDR1 MDHEN, CDR2 SYDVKM. The CDR3 covers 15 residues. V dropped 3 bases and J dropped 1 base, with 10 bases sitting between them. The CDR3 coding sequence is TGTGCCAGCAGTTTGATGGGGGGATCTGGAAACACCATATATTTT. Amino acids: CASSLMGGSGNTIYF.

This chain joins TRBV25-1 and TRBJ1-1, with unresolved D. The CDR3 sequence is 13 residues long. The V end lost 4 bases, the J end lost 0 bases, and 6 bases lay between the germline ends. Germline CDR1 is MGHDK and CDR2 is SYGVNS. CDR3 bases: TGTGCCAGCAGTGTCACGGTGAACACTGAAGCTTTCTTT. This translates into CASSVTVNTEAFF.

There are a few counts of this clone. This chain links TRBV9 with TRBJ2-4; tentatively, D is TRBD2 (7 bases). Germline lookup yields CDR1 SGDLS and CDR2 YYNGEE. The CDR3 contains 13 residues. Trimming took off 4 bases at V and 9 bases at J, with 14 bases between the two ends. The CDR3, as DNA: TGTGCCAGCAGCAATTTAGGGGGGGGCATTCAGTACTTC. Its protein is CASSNLGGGIQYF.

This clone was counted between two and nine times. Mismatch with germline at one junction end may stem from a read error. The gene calls are TRBV11-2 and TRBJ1-2, with TRBD1 matching 11 bases. This CDR3 is built from 17 residues. CDR1 is SGHAT and CDR2 is FQNNGV in the germline V gene. The CDR3 sequence is CASNLGLGTGGPYGYTF. The CDR3 DNA reads TGTGCCAGCAACTTAGGACTCGGGACAGGGGGTCCCTATGGCTACACCTTC.

The V and J genes are TRBV6-1 and TRBJ2-1, with D perhaps TRBD1 (6 bases). The germline V and J ends were trimmed by 6 bases and 14 bases, with 17 bases remaining between them. From germline, CDR1 is MNHNS and CDR2 SASEGT. The CDR3 extends over 12 amino acids. CDR3 bases: TGTGCCAGCAGATCTACAGGGTATAGTGAGTTCTTC. This encodes CASRSTGYSEFF.

CDR3 loop: CASSYTETYEQYF. The DNA for the CDR3 is TGTGCCAGCTCCTACACAGAGACCTACGAGCAGTACTTC. The chain links TRBV6-6 to TRBJ2-5, with no clear D. The J call may be in error: the DNA end matches TRBJ2-7 better. CDR1 and CDR2 from the germline V gene are MNHNY and SVGAGI (reference sequence). The CDR3 has 13 amino acids.

This clone appeared a few times. V and J are TRBV2 and TRBJ2-7; 8 positions agree with TRBD2. Unmatched junction bases numbered 2, after V lost 4 bases and J lost 3 bases. Germline assignment: CDR1 SNHLY and CDR2 FYNNEI. The CDR3 runs 13 residues. The CDR3 reads CASSVSGSYEQYF. The CDR3 DNA reads TGTGCCAGCAGTGTCAGCGGGAGCTACGAGCAGTACTTC.

The genes are TRBV10-3 and TRBJ2-7, with 12 bases lining up with TRBD2. CDR3 size: 14 residues. V shed 6 bases, J shed 3 bases, and the junction held 3 bases outside the gene matches. The germline V gene has CDR1 ENHRY and CDR2 SYGVKD. The CDR3 region is CAISGLAGIYEQYF. In nucleotides, the CDR3 is TGTGCCATCAGCGGACTAGCGGGAATCTACGAGCAGTACTTC.

This chain connects TRBV6-5 to TRBJ2-7, with 9 bases that match TRBD1. CDR1 is MNHEY, CDR2 SVGAGI, per germline. CDR3 length equals 14 residues. The junction had 3 bases not matched to a gene; V was cut back by 5 bases and J by 1 base. CDR3: CASSKQGASYEQYF. CDR3 bases: TGTGCCAGCAGTAAACAGGGGGCTTCCTACGAGCAGTACTTC.

This clone was seen only a few times. J is TRBJ2-7 and V is TRBV6-5; a weak D match, TRBD1 (6 bases). The germline gives CDR1 MNHEY, CDR2 SVGAGI. Trimming cost V 6 bases and J 0 bases, with 15 bases left between them. This CDR3 spans 15 amino acids. As DNA, the CDR3 is TGTGCCAGCAGGCAGACGAGGGACAACTCCTACGAGCAGTACTTC. Its translation is CASRQTRDNSYEQYF.

There are a few counts of this clone. The chain employs TRBV25-1 and TRBJ1-2; 10 nucleotides align to TRBD1. The trim removed 4 bases at V and 8 bases at J, leaving 10 bases unmatched. Germline CDR1 is MGHDK and CDR2 is SYGVNS. There are 15 residues in the CDR3. The CDR3 loop is CASSGPGTGVGGYTF. The CDR3, as DNA: TGTGCCAGCAGTGGACCCGGGACAGGGGTCGGAGGCTACACCTTC.